These T cell receptor beta chains were read from a single sample in a study of cytomegalovirus exposure and HLA in healthy donors. Some clones are missing from TCRdb's copy, which holds only in-frame ones; the method was immunoSEQ multiplex PCR. The sample has around 230,000 clones, around 86% seen once. The sequencing sample was made of PBMCs. The receptor source for this set is a woman in her 30s in good health and CMV-seropositive. Both conserved end residues are part of each CDR3. Fields, in order: D gene, clone size, CDR3 length, V gene, J gene, CDR3 protein, CDR3 DNA. D genes are given only for firm matches. Not all rows give a size; the values are once, few, many and, for expanded clones, a class.

NA,NA,14,TRBV29-1,TRBJ1-2,CSVEDHRVPYGYTF,TGCAGCGTTGAAGATCACAGGGTCCCCTATGGCTACACCTTC
TRBD1,NA,15,TRBV28,TRBJ1-1,CASSLFDRGNTEAFF,TGTGCCAGCAGTTTATTTGACAGGGGGAACACTGAAGCTTTCTTT
NA,NA,16,TRBV19,TRBJ1-5,CASSAQGDILNQPQHF,TGTGCCAGTAGCGCACAGGGAGATATCTTGAATCAGCCCCAGCATTTT
NA,NA,13,TRBV5-1,TRBJ1-4,CASSGQGLEKLFF,TGCGCCAGCAGCGGGCAGGGTTTGGAAAAACTGTTTTTT
TRBD2,NA,15,TRBV28,TRBJ2-3,CASSFAGGRTDTQYF,TGTGCCAGCAGTTTTGCGGGAGGGCGCACAGATACGCAGTATTTT
NA,NA,21,TRBV4-1,TRBJ2-6,CASSLIRQILKPFSGANVLTF,TGCGCCAGCAGCCTCATTCGACAGATCCTAAAACCCTTCTCTGGGGCCAACGTCCTGACTTTC
TRBD2,few,14,TRBV19,TRBJ2-4,CASHSLAGGFIQYF,TGTGCCAGTCACTCTCTAGCGGGAGGGTTCATTCAGTACTTC
TRBD2,NA,19,TRBV6-7,TRBJ2-7,CASSYPVLAGGKCGYEQYF,TGTGCCAGCAGTTACCCCGTTCTAGCGGGAGGAAAGTGTGGCTACGAGCAGTACTTC
TRBD2,few,14,TRBV5-6,TRBJ2-7,CASSFGTSFYEQYF,TGTGCCAGCAGCTTCGGGACTAGCTTCTACGAGCAGTACTTC
NA,NA,14,TRBV5-1,TRBJ1-1,CASSLTGMNTEAFF,TGCGCCAGCAGCTTGACAGGGATGAACACTGAAGCTTTCTTT
NA,NA,14,TRBV27,TRBJ1-1,CASRFTVLNTEAFF,TGTGCCAGCAGGTTCACGGTCTTAAACACTGAAGCTTTCTTT
TRBD1,NA,14,TRBV5-1,TRBJ2-7,CASSLAGQGHEQYF,TGCGCCAGCAGCTTGGCGGGACAGGGCCACGAGCAGTACTTC
TRBD1,NA,13,TRBV11-3,TRBJ1-1,CASSSTGLTEAFF,TGTGCCAGCAGCTCGACAGGGCTCACTGAAGCTTTCTTT
NA,NA,13,TRBV28,TRBJ2-7,CASSLTGQREQYF,TGTGCCAGCAGTTTAACAGGACAGCGCGAGCAGTACTTC
TRBD2,NA,13,TRBV6-1,TRBJ2-7,CASRISGTYEQYF,TGTGCCAGCAGGATAAGCGGGACCTACGAGCAGTACTTC
NA,NA,13,TRBV4-2,TRBJ2-7,CASSQATYYEQYF,TGTGCCAGCAGCCAAGCCACTTACTACGAGCAGTACTTC
NA,NA,12,TRBV7-9,TRBJ1-5,CASSLGVEPQHF,TGTGCCAGCAGCTTAGGTGTAGAGCCCCAGCATTTT
NA,NA,13,TRBV30,TRBJ2-2,CAWSLSSTGELFF,TGTGCCTGGAGTCTTAGCAGCACCGGGGAGCTGTTTTTT
NA,NA,14,TRBV10-3,TRBJ2-3,CAISGWTSTDTQYF,TGTGCCATCAGTGGTTGGACAAGCACAGATACGCAGTATTTT
TRBD1,NA,16,TRBV27,TRBJ1-2,CASSSSGTGSYYGYTF,TGTGCCAGCAGTTCATCAGGGACAGGGTCCTACTATGGCTACACCTTC
NA,NA,14,TRBV7-3,TRBJ2-3,CASSLRSGTDTQYF,TGTGCCAGCAGCTTACGTTCGGGGACAGATACGCAGTATTTT
NA,NA,14,TRBV19,TRBJ2-7,CASSFGGGGYEQYF,TGTGCCAGTAGCTTTGGAGGGGGCGGCTACGAGCAGTACTTC
TRBD1,NA,13,TRBV19,TRBJ1-2,CASSSPDRAGYTF,TGTGCCAGTAGTAGCCCCGACAGGGCCGGCTACACCTTC
NA,NA,13,TRBV19,TRBJ2-7,CASSIAPFLEQYF,TGTGCCAGTAGTATAGCCCCCTTTTTGGAGCAGTACTTC
NA,NA,15,TRBV7-2,TRBJ1-4,CASSLEGGLVGKLFF,TGTGCCAGCAGCTTAGAAGGGGGATTGGTAGGAAAACTGTTTTTT
NA,NA,13,TRBV19,TRBJ1-3,CASSIFQGNTIYF,TGTGCCAGTAGTATATTTCAAGGAAACACCATATATTTT
TRBD1,NA,16,TRBV4-2,TRBJ1-3,CASSQVKGAAGNTIYF,TGTGCCAGCAGCCAAGTGAAGGGGGCTGCTGGAAACACCATATATTTT
NA,NA,14,TRBV9,TRBJ1-2,CASSVVTGTDGYTF,TGTGCCAGCAGCGTAGTAACAGGGACGGATGGCTACACCTTC